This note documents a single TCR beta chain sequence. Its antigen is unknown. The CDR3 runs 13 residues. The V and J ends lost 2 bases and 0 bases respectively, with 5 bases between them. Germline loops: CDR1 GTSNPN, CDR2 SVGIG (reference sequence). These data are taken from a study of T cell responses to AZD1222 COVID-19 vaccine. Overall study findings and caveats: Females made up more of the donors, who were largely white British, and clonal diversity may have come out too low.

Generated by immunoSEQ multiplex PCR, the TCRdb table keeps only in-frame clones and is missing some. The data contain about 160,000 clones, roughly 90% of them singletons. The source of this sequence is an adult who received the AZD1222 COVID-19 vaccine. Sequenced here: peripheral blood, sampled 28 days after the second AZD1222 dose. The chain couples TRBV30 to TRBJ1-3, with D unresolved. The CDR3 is CAWSPYSGNTIYF. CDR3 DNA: TGTGCCTGGAGTCCCTACTCTGGAAACACCATATATTTT.